This TCR beta chain was captured by sequencing in a study of CD8 T cells in ankylosing spondylitis. Study-level results: Blood of patients with ankylosing spondylitis appeared to be characterized by a TCR beta motif of roughly eight highly homologous variants.

The CDR3 contains 13 residues. Looked up from germline, CDR1 is SGHRS and CDR2 is YFSETQ. With V trimmed by 4 bases and J by 4 bases, 3 bases remained unmatched. Molecular-barcoded quantitative 5'-RACE produced these TCR beta libraries. TCRdb processed the 5' RACE reads anew with MiXCR; each CDR3 protein has one entry. The profile covers some 800,000 distinct CDR3 sequences, with 12% appearing a single time and under 0.6% taken by the ten largest. About this clonotype: Its specificity is unknown.

This clonotype was obtained from a male donor with ankylosing spondylitis. The chain uses TRBV5-1 and TRBJ1-1, with 8 positions matching TRBD1. The sample comprised blood, either unsorted or a sorted T cell fraction (not recorded which). This CDR3 is CASSPGQATEAFF. The CDR3 DNA is TGCGCCAGCAGCCCGGGACAGGCCACTGAAGCTTTCTTT.